This T cell receptor (beta chain) appears in the sequencing data of a study of T cells in Graves' hyperthyroidism and ophthalmopathy. V lost 3 bases, J lost 2 bases, and 9 bases stayed unmatched. CDR3 size: 17 residues. Looked up from germline, CDR1 is SGHRS and CDR2 is YFSETQ. From RNA transcripts, TCR beta CDR3 regions were amplified. The HTBI set primed first-round TCR CDR3 RT-PCR. TCRdb fed the multiplex PCR reads into MiXCR, producing one record per CDR3 protein. The sample lists about 610,000 distinct CDR3 sequences, more than 45% occurring once. The table lists this clonotype with many counts. The sequenced sample consisted of peripheral blood or thyroid tissue (not recorded which). The V gene is TRBV5-1, the J gene TRBJ1-3; 9 positions match TRBD1. The receptor was isolated from a woman aged 18-29 years with Graves' hyperthyroidism. CDR3 nucleotides: TGCGCCAGCAGCTGGTGGACAGGGGAAGGAACTGGAAACACCATATATTTT. The encoded protein is CASSWWTGEGTGNTIYF.